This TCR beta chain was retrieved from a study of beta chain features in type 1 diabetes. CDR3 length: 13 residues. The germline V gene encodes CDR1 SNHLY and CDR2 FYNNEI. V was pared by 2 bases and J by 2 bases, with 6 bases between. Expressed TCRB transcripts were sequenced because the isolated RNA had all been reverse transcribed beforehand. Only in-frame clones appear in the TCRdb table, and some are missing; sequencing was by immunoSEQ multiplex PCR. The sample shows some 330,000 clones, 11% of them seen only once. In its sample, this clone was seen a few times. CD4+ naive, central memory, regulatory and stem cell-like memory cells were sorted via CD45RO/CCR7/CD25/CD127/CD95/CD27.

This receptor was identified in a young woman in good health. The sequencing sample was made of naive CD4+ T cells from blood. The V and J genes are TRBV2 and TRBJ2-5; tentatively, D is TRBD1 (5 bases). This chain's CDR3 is CASSEQGQETQYF. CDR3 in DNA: TGTGCCAGCAGTGAACAGGGTCAAGAGACCCAGTACTTC.